Listed here is a single T cell receptor (beta chain). Additional DNA sequences in this sample encode the identical CDR3. Per germline, CDR1 SGHKS and CDR2 YYEKEE (reference sequence). The CDR3 has 14 amino acids. V was cut by 3 bases and J by 2 bases, with 9 bases left in between. Using immunoSEQ multiplex PCR, the repertoire was profiled, and TCRdb retains in-frame clones only, with some absent. The data hold around 70,000 clones, with roughly 91% observed a single time. This sample was taken from a study of T cell changes during pregnancy in multiple sclerosis. This chain joins TRBV5-5 and TRBJ1-5; D might be TRBD1 (5 bases). Sequences were derived from peripheral blood, sampled in the third trimester of pregnancy. This TCR came from a female donor with multiple sclerosis, enrolled in a pregnancy study. The CDR3 nucleotides read TGTGCCAGCAGCTCCGGAGGGGGCAATCAGCCCCAGCATTTT. The encoded protein is CASSSGGGNQPQHF.